The 14 T cell receptor beta chains reported below all come from one sample, sequenced in a study of T cells in Graves' hyperthyroidism and ophthalmopathy (dated by TCRdb to the late 2010s). Library generation was performed with multiplex PCR. Sequencing relied on an Illumina HiSeq 2000. Amplification of TCR beta CDR3 regions was carried out from RNA transcripts. A first-round RT-PCR of the TCR CDR3 used the HTBI primer set with the Qiagen OneStep RT-PCR kit. The public sequencing data were trimmed at Q25 with fastp and processed into clonotypes with MiXCR by TCRdb, which kept only in-frame beta chains. Rows are unified per CDR3 protein, each entry keeping the most common DNA and genes. The sample yields some 560,000 distinct CDR3 sequences; around 14% were counted once. Of the sample, roughly 6.6% is held by the ten largest clones. The sample was blood. These receptors all stem from a woman aged 25-40 years with Graves' hyperthyroidism.

This clonotype occurred a few times. The chain links TRBV7-9 to TRBJ1-1; D is perhaps TRBD1 (5 bases). V gave up 9 bases and J gave up 0 bases, with 8 bases separating them. The CDR3 totals 12 residues. Per germline, CDR1 SEHNR and CDR2 FQNEAQ (reference sequence). In DNA form, the CDR3 reads TGTGCCAGTGGGGGACTGAACACTGAAGCTTTCTTT. Amino acids: CASGGLNTEAFF. Full variable domain (remainder filled in from reference TRBV7-9 and TRBJ1-1): DTGVSQNPRHKITKRGQNVTFRCDPISEHNRLYWYRQTLGQGPEFLTYFQNEAQLEKSRLLSDRFSAERPKGSFSTLEIQRTEQGDSAMYLCASGGLNTEAFFGQGTRLTVV.

This clonotype was counted many times. The V and J genes are TRBV20-1 and TRBJ1-5; 7 bases line up with TRBD1. Germline trimming cut 6 bases from V and 3 bases from J; bases unmatched to any gene: 8. Germline CDR1 DFQATT, CDR2 SNEGSKA (reference sequence). The CDR3 sequence is 14 residues long. The CDR3 here is CSATTGTINQPQHF. CDR3 coding DNA: TGCAGTGCCACGACAGGGACAATCAATCAGCCCCAGCATTTT.

This clonotype was counted ten times or more. CDR3 nucleotides: TGTGCCTGGAGTAAGGAGAATCCGGGCTATGGCTACACCTTC. It encodes CAWSKENPGYGYTF. The gene calls are TRBV30 and TRBJ1-2; D unresolved. Germline CDR1 and CDR2: GTSNPN and SVGIG (reference sequence). Trimming removed 2 bases at V and 4 bases at J, with 14 bases between. This CDR3 region has 14 residues.

This clonotype was found many times. The chain employs TRBV4-3 and TRBJ2-3, with TRBD2 matching 10 bases. Germline loops: CDR1 LGHNA, CDR2 YSLEER. This CDR3 has 18 residues. V trimming: 0 bases; J trimming: 0 bases; junction bases outside the gene matches: 6. The CDR3 spells CASSQDYGTSDSTDTQYF. In nucleotides, the CDR3 is TGCGCCAGCAGCCAAGACTACGGGACTAGCGACAGCACAGATACGCAGTATTTT.

Ten or more counts support this clonotype. One end of the junction varies from germline; a read error may be responsible. The chain combines TRBV7-7 with TRBJ2-5; TRBD2 agrees at 10 bases. The length of the CDR3 is 16 residues. Germline CDR1 is SSHAT and CDR2 is FNYEAQ (reference sequence). CDR3 nucleotide sequence: TGTGCTAGCAGCCCCGTCTTGCTTCTAGCGGGAGAGGCCCAGTACTTC. Its protein is CASSPVLLLAGEAQYF.

The chain links TRBV4-2 to TRBJ2-1; maybe TRBD2 (6 bases). Germline V lookup: CDR1 LGHNA, CDR2 YNFKEQ. This CDR3 comprises 15 residues. V lost 0 bases to trimming and J lost 4 bases, with 10 bases between them. CDR3 coding DNA: TGTGCCAGCAGCCAAGATCCTAGCGTGTACAATGAGCAGTTCTTC. Its translation: CASSQDPSVYNEQFF.

This clonotype was observed many times. The V call is TRBV12-3 or TRBV12-4, the J call TRBJ2-3, with 7 nucleotides matching TRBD2. V lost 6 bases and J lost 2; bases outside the gene matches: 8. The CDR3 has 15 residues. The chain's CDR3 is CASRTSVWATDTQYF. Here the CDR3 DNA reads TGTGCCAGCAGAACTAGCGTTTGGGCCACAGATACGCAGTATTTT.

This clonotype was detected only a few times. V gene TRBV10-3 combines with J gene TRBJ1-2; D might be TRBD1 (5 bases). V lost 3 bases and J 3 bases, leaving 14 bases between the germline ends. Germline-derived CDR1 and CDR2 are ENHRY and SYGVKD. The CDR3 consists of 15 residues. CDR3 DNA sequence: TGTGCCATCAGTGACGGGACCACTAAGGACTATGGCTACACCTTC. Translating it yields CAISDGTTKDYGYTF.

With regard to this clonotype: This may stem from a read error, because a much larger clone lies one nucleotide away. Here the CDR3 reads CAWSPGLTVLEQHF. The CDR3, as DNA: TGTGCCTGGAGTCCGGGACTAACGGTCCTTGAGCAGCACTTC. J is TRBJ2-7 and V is TRBV30, with 7 bases identical to TRBD2. Germline CDR1 GTSNPN, CDR2 SVGIG (reference sequence). The CDR3 sequence is 14 residues long.

In its sample, this clonotype was seen many times. The chain recombines TRBV28 with TRBJ2-7, with D perhaps matching TRBD2 (6 bases). V shed 6 bases and J shed 1 base, with 13 bases lying between them. This CDR3 has 14 amino acids. Germline CDR1 and CDR2: MDHEN and SYDVKM. The CDR3 DNA sequence: TGTGCCAGCAGCGCCGCCGCGGGGTCCTACGAGCAGTACTTC. Translating it yields CASSAAAGSYEQYF. The whole variable domain, remainder taken from reference TRBV28 and TRBJ2-7, is DVKVTQSSRYLVKRTGEKVFLECVQDMDHENMFWYRQDPGLGLRLIYFSYDVKMKEKGDIPEGYSVSREKKERFSLILESASTNQTSMYLCASSAAAGSYEQYFGPGTRLTVT.

This clonotype was recorded many times. CDR3 residues: CASKETGSLGNEQFF. The CDR3 DNA reads as TGTGCCAGCAAGGAAACCGGGTCGCTTGGGAATGAGCAGTTCTTC. The chain couples TRBV6-1 to TRBJ2-1; D is uncertain. The germline V gene encodes CDR1 MNHNS and CDR2 SASEGT. There are 15 residues in the CDR3. V was pared by 7 bases and J by 7 bases, with 20 bases between.

The rearrangement links TRBV6-2 or TRBV6-3 to TRBJ2-2, with TRBD1 identical over 10 bases. Germline V gene lookup returns CDR1 MNHEY and CDR2 SVGEGT. Trimming removed 7 bases from V and 6 bases from J; junction bases left unmatched: 8. The CDR3 sequence is 15 residues long. The CDR3 region has the DNA TGTGCCAGCATTTGGGACAGGGGAAACGCCGGGGAGCTGTTTTTT. Its protein product is CASIWDRGNAGELFF.

This clonotype was observed many times. The rearrangement uses TRBV29-1 and TRBJ2-5, with TRBD2 matching over 13 bases. Trimming removed 5 bases from V and 5 bases from J; junction bases left unmatched: 5. The CDR3 has 14 residues. Per germline, CDR1 SQVTM and CDR2 ANQGSEA. The CDR3 region is CSVRLAGGMETQYF. As DNA, the CDR3 is TGCAGCGTTAGACTAGCGGGAGGCATGGAGACCCAGTACTTC. Based on the CDR3 plus reference TRBV29-1 and TRBJ2-5, the full variable domain is SAVISQKPSRDICQRGTSLTIQCQVDSQVTMMFWYRQQPGQSLTLIATANQGSEATYESGFVIDKFPISRPNLTFSTLTVSNMSPEDSSIYLCSVRLAGGMETQYFGPGTRLLVL.

This clonotype was seen at least ten times. V usage is TRBV3-1 and J usage is TRBJ2-1, with 12 bases that match TRBD2. J lost 5 bases, V lost 3 bases, and 2 bases had no gene match. CDR1 LGHDT and CDR2 YNNKEL come from the germline V gene (reference sequence). CDR3 length: 15 residues. The CDR3 sequence is CASSHWTSGNNEQFF. The CDR3 DNA is TGTGCCAGCAGCCACTGGACTAGCGGGAACAATGAGCAGTTCTTC.